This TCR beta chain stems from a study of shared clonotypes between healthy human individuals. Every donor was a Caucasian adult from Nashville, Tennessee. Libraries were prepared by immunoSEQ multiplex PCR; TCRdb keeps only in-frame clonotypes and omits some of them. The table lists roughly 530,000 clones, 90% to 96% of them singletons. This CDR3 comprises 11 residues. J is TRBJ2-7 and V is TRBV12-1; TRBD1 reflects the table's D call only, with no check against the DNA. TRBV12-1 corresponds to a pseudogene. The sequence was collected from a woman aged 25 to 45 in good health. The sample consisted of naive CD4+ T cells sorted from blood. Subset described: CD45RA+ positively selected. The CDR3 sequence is CASSPHYEQYF. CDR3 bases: TGTGCCAGCAGCCCCCACTACGAGCAGTACTTC.